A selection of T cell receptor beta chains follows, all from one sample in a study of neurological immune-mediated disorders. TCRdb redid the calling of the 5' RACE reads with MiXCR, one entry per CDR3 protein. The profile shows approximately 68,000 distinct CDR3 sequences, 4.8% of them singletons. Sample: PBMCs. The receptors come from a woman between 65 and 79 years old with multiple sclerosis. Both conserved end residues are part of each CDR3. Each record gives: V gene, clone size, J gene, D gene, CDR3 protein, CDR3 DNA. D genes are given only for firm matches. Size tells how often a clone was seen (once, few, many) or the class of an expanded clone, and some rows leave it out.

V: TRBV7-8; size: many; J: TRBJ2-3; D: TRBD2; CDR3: CASSFDSLAASSTDTQYF; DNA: TGTGCCAGCAGCTTCGACTCCCTAGCGGCCTCTAGCACAGATACGCAGTATTTT
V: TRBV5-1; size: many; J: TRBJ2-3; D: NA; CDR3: CASSLARVVDTQYF; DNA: TGCGCCAGCAGCTTGGCCAGGGTGGTAGATACGCAGTATTTT
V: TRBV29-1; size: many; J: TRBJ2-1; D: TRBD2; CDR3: CSAQRTSGTYNEQFF; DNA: TGCAGCGCCCAAAGGACTAGCGGGACTTACAATGAGCAGTTCTTC
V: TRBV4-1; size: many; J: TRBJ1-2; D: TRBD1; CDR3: CASSQPRTGLYGYTF; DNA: TGCGCCAGCAGCCAACCTCGGACAGGGCTCTATGGCTACACCTTC
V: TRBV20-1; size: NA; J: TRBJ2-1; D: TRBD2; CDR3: CSAASGSSEQFF; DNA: TGCAGTGCGGCTAGCGGGAGTAGTGAGCAGTTCTTC
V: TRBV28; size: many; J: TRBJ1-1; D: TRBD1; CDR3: CASSPGGGTEAFF; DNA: TGTGCCAGCAGCCCAGGGGGCGGAACTGAAGCTTTCTTT
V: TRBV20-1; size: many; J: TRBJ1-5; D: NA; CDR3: CSARTLGYQPQHF; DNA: TGCAGTGCAAGGACTCTTGGGTATCAGCCCCAGCATTTT
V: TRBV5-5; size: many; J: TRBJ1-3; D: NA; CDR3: CASSLVLGTGKNTIYF; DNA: TGTGCCAGCAGCTTGGTGCTCGGGACGGGAAAAAACACCATATATTTT
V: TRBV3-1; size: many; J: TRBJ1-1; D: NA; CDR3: CASSQETRANTEAFF; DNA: TGTGCCAGCAGCCAAGAGACCAGGGCAAACACTGAAGCTTTCTTT
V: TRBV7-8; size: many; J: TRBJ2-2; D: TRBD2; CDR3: CASRQAGTSNTGELFF; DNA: TGTGCCAGCAGACAAGCGGGGACCTCGAACACCGGGGAGCTGTTTTTT
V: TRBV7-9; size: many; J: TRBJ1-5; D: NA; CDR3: CASSPLNQPQHF; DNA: TGTGCCAGCAGCCCATTAAATCAGCCCCAGCATTTT
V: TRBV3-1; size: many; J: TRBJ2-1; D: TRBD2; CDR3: CASSPGTSGHYNEQFF; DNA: TGTGCCAGCAGCCCCGGGACTAGCGGGCATTACAATGAGCAGTTCTTC
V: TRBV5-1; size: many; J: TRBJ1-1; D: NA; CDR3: CASSFGGYVEAFF; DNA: TGCGCCAGCAGCTTCGGGGGGTATGTTGAAGCTTTCTTT
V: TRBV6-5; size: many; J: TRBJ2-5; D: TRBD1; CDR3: CASSNGQGAETQYF; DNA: TGTGCCAGCAGTAACGGACAGGGGGCAGAGACCCAGTACTTC
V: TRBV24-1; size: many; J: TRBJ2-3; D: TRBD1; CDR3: CATSATGVSTDTQYF; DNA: TGTGCCACCAGCGCTACAGGGGTTTCCACAGATACGCAGTATTTT
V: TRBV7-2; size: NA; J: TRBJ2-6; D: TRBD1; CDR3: CASSAGQGRSGANVLTF; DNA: TGTGCCAGCAGCGCGGGACAGGGGCGCTCTGGGGCCAACGTCCTGACTTTC
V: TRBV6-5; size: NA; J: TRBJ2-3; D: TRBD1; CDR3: CASRSDRGYTQYF; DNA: TGTGCCAGCAGATCGGACAGGGGTTATACGCAGTATTTT
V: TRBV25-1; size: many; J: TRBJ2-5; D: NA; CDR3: CASSARGNEETQYF; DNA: TGTGCCAGCAGTGCCAGGGGAAACGAAGAGACCCAGTACTTC
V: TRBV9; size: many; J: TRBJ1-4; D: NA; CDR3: CASSRGLGNEKLFF; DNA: TGTGCCAGCAGCCGGGGGCTTGGTAATGAAAAACTGTTTTTT
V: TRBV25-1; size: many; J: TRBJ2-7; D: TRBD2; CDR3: CASTVTSVPEQYF; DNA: TGTGCCAGCACTGTAACTAGCGTCCCCGAGCAGTACTTC
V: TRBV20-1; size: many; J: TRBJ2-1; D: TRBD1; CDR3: CSAPDREDEQFF; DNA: TGCAGTGCCCCGGACAGGGAAGATGAGCAGTTCTTC
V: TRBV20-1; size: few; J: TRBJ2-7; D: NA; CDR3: CSARTSRRPLEQYF; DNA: TGCAGTGCTAGAACAAGCAGGAGGCCCCTCGAGCAGTACTTC
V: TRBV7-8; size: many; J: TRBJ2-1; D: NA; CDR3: CASSLLGGKYNEQFF; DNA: TGTGCCAGCAGCTTACTCGGCGGGAAGTACAATGAGCAGTTCTTC
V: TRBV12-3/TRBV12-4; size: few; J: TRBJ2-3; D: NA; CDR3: CASRWTGGGTDTQYF; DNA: TGTGCCAGCAGATGGACAGGAGGGGGCACAGATACGCAGTATTTT
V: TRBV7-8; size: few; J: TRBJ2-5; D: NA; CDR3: CASSLTGGETQYF; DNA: TGTGCCAGCAGCTTAACGGGCGGGGAGACCCAGTACTTC
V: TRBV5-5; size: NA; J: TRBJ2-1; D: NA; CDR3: CASSLRDTDEFF; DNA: TGTGCCAGCAGCTTGCGAGACACGGACGAGTTCTTC
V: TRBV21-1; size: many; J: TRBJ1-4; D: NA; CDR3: CASSKARQGPNEKLFF; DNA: TGTGCCAGCAGCAAAGCGCGTCAGGGCCCTAATGAAAAACTGTTTTTT